This T cell receptor beta chain was observed in a study of T cell responses to AZD1222 COVID-19 vaccine. Across the study: Pooling was applied to second doses at about 4 or about 12 weeks. Study observations and caveats: Recipients of AZD1222 seropositive at baseline numbered only six or seven.

Germline V gene sequence: CDR1 SGHDT, CDR2 YYEEEE. The CDR3 loop spans 11 amino acids. V lost 1 base to trimming and J lost 9 bases, with 7 bases between them. The table lists this clone with a count of one. Its antigen is unknown. The data were produced by immunoSEQ multiplex PCR, yet TCRdb's version contains in-frame clones alone and is incomplete. The table lists about 190,000 clones, under 95% of them singletons. The material sequenced was peripheral blood, taken on day 0 of AZD1222 vaccination. V usage is TRBV5-6 and J usage is TRBJ1-2; D gene unclear. This sequence was found in an adult in good health. The CDR3: CASSLMGSYTF. The CDR3 DNA reads TGTGCCAGCAGCTTGATGGGGAGCTACACCTTC.